This note documents a single TCR beta chain sequence. Its antigen is as yet unknown. The ends lost 10 bases at V and 4 bases at J; junction bases unmatched: 9. The CDR3 runs 13 residues. Germline values: CDR1 MNHEY, CDR2 SVGAGI. This sample stems from a study of tumor-infiltrating lymphocytes in primary liver carcinoma. Study details: Ranging in age from 30 to 69 years, the patients were men and women.

Researchers drew blood RNA from unsorted whole blood and extracted germline DNA as well. Total RNA (around 510 ng) served as template for TCR beta cDNA synthesis primed by a constant-region primer. It was through three nested multiplex PCR rounds of slightly modified ARM-PCR that TCR beta libraries arose. For approximately 11 cycles apiece, the opening two PCR rounds ran with TRBV1-TRBV30 forward primers and a C-beta reverse primer. TCRdb re-called the multiplex PCR reads through MiXCR, storing one row per CDR3 protein. The sample consists of 330,000 or so distinct CDR3 sequences, around three fifths of them appearing once. General study findings and limits: Relative to tumor region pairs, the tumor-adjacent and tumor-blood pairs showed overlap that was lower.

The source material was peripheral blood. This TCR derives from a man between 40 and 49 years old with primary liver carcinoma and hepatitis B virus infection. The rearrangement joins TRBV6-5 to TRBJ1-1; 7 nucleotides agree with TRBD1. The CDR3 DNA is TGTGCCATCAAGACAGGGTCGGGCACTGAAGCTTTCTTT. Residues: CAIKTGSGTEAFF.